This entry features one T cell receptor (beta chain) sequence. This clone was seen just once. Its antigen specificity is not known. Base qualities are missing; no much larger clone stands one base away. The data were taken from a study of a mutant IDH1 vaccine in newly diagnosed glioma (dated by TCRdb to the early 2020s). Looking at the study overall: Vaccination was initiated 4-6 weeks after radiotherapy alone, or concurrently with temozolomide cycles in the chemotherapy-containing groups. Peripheral blood was collected at six visits: V03 (baseline), V05, V07, V10, V12 and V13. Longitudinal TCRB deep sequencing was done for some 26 treated patients, wherever samples were available for exploratory analyses. Before enrollment, most patients had been given radiochemotherapy with temozolomide as standard therapy, while the rest had received either radiotherapy alone or temozolomide alone. Visit V12 was the week-35 safety follow-up and visit V13 was the week-47 end of study. Of the approximately 33 treated patients, 62.5% were male and around 40% were female, and a mean age of roughly 40 years was recorded.

What this sample's time point label stands for: week 35, safety follow-up. Every vaccine dose consisted of 300 ug of a 20-mer mutant IDH1 peptide in Montanide, administered subcutaneously together with topical imiquimod. Patients received eight vaccinations in weeks 1, 3, 5, 7, 11, 15, 19 and 23, corresponding to visits V03 through V10. Donors had newly diagnosed WHO grade 3 or 4 IDH1-mutant astrocytomas with loss of nuclear ATRX. The samples were drawn from NOA16, a multicentre, single-arm, open-label phase I trial in Germany that tested a mutant IDH1 peptide vaccine in humans for the first time. The DNeasy Blood and Tissue Kit was used to extract genomic DNA from EDTA blood for TCRB sequencing. Trimming at the junction amounts to 6 bases on V and 3 bases on J, and the germline ends lie 11 bases apart. Inclusive of the bounding cysteine and phenylalanine, the CDR3 is 14 residues long. Just CDR3 DNA is preserved here, 42 bases in frame from base 1. CDR1 is given as MNHNS and CDR2 as SASEGT, both from the germline V gene.

Paper-wide results and their limitations: Across multiple MHC alleles, vaccine-induced immune responses were seen in 85% to 95% of patients. Pseudoprogression seemed to be unrelated to changes in the top peripheral T cell clonotypes found by TCRB sequencing. The authors noted that analyses of patient blood samples could not be reproduced because of sample limitations. PBMC samples for TCRB deep sequencing were selected based on availability.

Receptors were amplified or captured by the immunoSEQ multiplex PCR assay. Rearranged TCR beta chain sequences were amplified with the hsTCRB Kit following the manufacturer's protocol. An Illumina MiSeq was used to sequence the TCRB libraries. Regarding the original processing steps: The kit vendor's proprietary platform handled demultiplexing, trimming and gene mapping. Here the immuneACCESS table is served through TCRdb, limited to in-frame sequences with V and J called. Missing clones are a known gap in these copies; in checked studies unresolved V genes cover under half, and the rest lacks a known reason. The D gene and trimming were derived from the DNA, and the V and J assignments and clone size from that table. Here the sample has 50,000 to 70,000 clones; 74% occur a single time. The top ten hold around 4.5% of the sample.

This receptor chain uses TRBV6-1 and TRBJ2-2; the D gene could be TRBD1 or TRBD2, each one agreeing over 5 bases. Sample: PBMCs, taken from a glioma patient whose treatment included an IDH1 peptide vaccine. The sequence derives from a man aged 45-65 years with glioma. The nucleotides read TGTGCCAGCAGCCAAAGGGGACACACCGGGGAGCTGTTTTTT. The encoded protein is CASSQRGHTGELFF.